This T cell receptor beta chain was sequenced for a study of shared clonotypes between healthy human individuals. CD45RA+ naive and CD45RA-negative memory subsets were separated from CD4+ cells. Libraries were prepared by immunoSEQ multiplex PCR; TCRdb keeps only in-frame clonotypes and omits some of them. The sample contains over a million clones, about four fifths of which appear only once. Trimming at V came to 4 bases and at J to 2 bases, leaving 8 bases not matched to a gene. Per the germline V gene, CDR1 is SGHRS and CDR2 is YFSETQ. The CDR3 contains 16 residues. Sequencing was performed on memory CD4+ T cells from PBMCs. The subset was: CD45RA-negative fraction. The rearrangement uses TRBV5-1 and TRBJ1-1; 10 nucleotides line up with TRBD1. The receptor comes from a man aged 18 to 35 in good health. Some clones in this sample may be carry-over from other donors' samples. The CDR3, as DNA: TGCGCCAGCAGCCTCCCCGGGACAGGGGCAAACACTGAAGCTTTCTTT. It codes for CASSLPGTGANTEAFF.